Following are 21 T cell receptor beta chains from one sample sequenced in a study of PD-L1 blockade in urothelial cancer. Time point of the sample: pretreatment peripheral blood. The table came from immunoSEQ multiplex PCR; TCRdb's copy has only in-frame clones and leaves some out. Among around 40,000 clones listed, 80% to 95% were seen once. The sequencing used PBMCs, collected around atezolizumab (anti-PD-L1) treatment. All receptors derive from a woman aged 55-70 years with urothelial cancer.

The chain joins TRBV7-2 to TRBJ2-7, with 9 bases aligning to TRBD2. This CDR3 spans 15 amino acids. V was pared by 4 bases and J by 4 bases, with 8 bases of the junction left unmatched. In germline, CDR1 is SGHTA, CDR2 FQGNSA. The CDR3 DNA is TGTGCCAGCAGCTCGCGTAGCGGGAGATCATACGAGCAGTACTTC. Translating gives CASSSRSGRSYEQYF.

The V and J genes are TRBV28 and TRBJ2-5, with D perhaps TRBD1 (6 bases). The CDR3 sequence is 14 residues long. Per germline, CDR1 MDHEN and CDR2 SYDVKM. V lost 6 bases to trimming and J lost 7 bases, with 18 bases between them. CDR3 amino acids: CASRQGTILGTQYF. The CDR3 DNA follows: TGTGCCAGCAGGCAGGGGACAATCCTTGGGACCCAGTACTTC.

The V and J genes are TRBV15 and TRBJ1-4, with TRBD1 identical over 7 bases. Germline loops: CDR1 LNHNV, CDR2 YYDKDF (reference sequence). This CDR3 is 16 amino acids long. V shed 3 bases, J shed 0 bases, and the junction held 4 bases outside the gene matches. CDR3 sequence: CATSRGQTATNEKLFF. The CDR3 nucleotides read TGTGCCACCAGCAGGGGACAGACCGCAACTAATGAAAAACTGTTTTTT.

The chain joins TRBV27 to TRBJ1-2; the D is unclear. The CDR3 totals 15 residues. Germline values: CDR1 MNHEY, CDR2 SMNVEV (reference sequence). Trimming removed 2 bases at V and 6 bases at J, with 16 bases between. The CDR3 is CASSLESGSLHGYTF. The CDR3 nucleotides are TGTGCCAGCAGTTTAGAGTCGGGATCCTTACATGGCTACACCTTC.

CDR3 region: CASSLTSLAGAGELFF. CDR3 sequence (DNA): TGTGCCAGCAGCTTAACGAGTCTAGCGGGAGCCGGGGAGCTGTTTTTT. The J gene is TRBJ2-2, the V gene TRBV7-3; 10 nucleotides line up with TRBD2. V lost 0 bases to trimming and J lost 6 bases; unmatched junction nucleotides: 4. The CDR3 extends over 16 amino acids. Germline V gene lookup returns CDR1 SGHTA and CDR2 FQGTGA.

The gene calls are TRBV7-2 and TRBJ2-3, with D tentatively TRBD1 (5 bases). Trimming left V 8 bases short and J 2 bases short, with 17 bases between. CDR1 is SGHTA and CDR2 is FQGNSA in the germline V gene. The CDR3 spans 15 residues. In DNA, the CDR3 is TGTGCCAGCCGCCCTAGGGGTGGGCACACAGATACGCAGTATTTT. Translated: CASRPRGGHTDTQYF.

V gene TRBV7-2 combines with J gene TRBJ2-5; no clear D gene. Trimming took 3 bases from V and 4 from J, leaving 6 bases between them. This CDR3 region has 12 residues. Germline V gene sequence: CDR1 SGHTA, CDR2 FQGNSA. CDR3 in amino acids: CASSFRAETQYF. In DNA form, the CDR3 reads TGTGCCAGCAGCTTTCGCGCAGAGACCCAGTACTTC.

The CDR3 sequence is CAWSLDRAYGYTF. CDR3 DNA: TGTGCCTGGAGTTTGGACAGGGCCTATGGCTACACCTTC. V gene TRBV30 combines with J gene TRBJ1-2; the match to TRBD1 covers 8 bases. The CDR3 length is 13 residues. After removal of 2 bases from V and 4 bases from J, the junction contained 3 bases not matched to a gene. In germline, CDR1 is GTSNPN, CDR2 SVGIG (reference sequence).

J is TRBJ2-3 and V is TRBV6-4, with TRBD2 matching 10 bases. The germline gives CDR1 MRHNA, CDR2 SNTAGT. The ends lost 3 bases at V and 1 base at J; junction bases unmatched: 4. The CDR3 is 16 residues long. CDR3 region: CASSETGTSGTDTQYF. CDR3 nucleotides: TGTGCCAGCAGTGAAACCGGGACTAGCGGCACAGATACGCAGTATTTT.

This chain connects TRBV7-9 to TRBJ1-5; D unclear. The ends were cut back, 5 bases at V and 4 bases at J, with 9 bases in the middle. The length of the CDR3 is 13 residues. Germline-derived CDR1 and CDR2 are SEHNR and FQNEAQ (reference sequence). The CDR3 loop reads CASSLTQNQPQHF. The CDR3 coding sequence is TGTGCCAGCAGCCTTACACAAAATCAGCCCCAGCATTTT.

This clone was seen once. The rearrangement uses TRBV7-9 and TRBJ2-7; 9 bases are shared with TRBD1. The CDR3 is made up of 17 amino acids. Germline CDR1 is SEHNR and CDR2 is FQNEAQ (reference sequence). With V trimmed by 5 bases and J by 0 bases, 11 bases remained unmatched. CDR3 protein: CASSRQPRTGVSYEQYF. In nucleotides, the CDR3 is TGTGCCAGCAGCCGCCAGCCCCGGACAGGGGTCTCCTACGAGCAGTACTTC. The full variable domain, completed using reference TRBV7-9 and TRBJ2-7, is DTGVSQNPRHKITKRGQNVTFRCDPISEHNRLYWYRQTLGQGPEFLTYFQNEAQLEKSRLLSDRFSAERPKGSFSTLEIQRTEQGDSAMYLCASSRQPRTGVSYEQYFGPGTRLTVT.

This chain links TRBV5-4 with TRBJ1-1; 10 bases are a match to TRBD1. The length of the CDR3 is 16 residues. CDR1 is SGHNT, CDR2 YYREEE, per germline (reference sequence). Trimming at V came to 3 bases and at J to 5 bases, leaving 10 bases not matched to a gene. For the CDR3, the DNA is TGTGCCAGCAGCTCGGGACAGGGGAAATTGTATACTGAAGCTTTCTTT. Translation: CASSSGQGKLYTEAFF.

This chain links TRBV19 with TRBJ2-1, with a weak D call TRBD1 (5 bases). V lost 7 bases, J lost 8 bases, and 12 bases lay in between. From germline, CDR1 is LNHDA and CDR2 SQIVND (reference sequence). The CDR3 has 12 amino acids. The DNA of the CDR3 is TGTGCCAGTACGAACAGGTATCATGAGCAGTTCTTC. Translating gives CASTNRYHEQFF.

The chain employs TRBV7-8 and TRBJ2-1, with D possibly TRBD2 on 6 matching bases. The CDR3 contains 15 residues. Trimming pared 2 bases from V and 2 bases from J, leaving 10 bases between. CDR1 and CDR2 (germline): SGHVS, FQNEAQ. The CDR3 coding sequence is TGTGCCAGCAGCTTATCGGGAGCGACCTACAATGAGCAGTTCTTC. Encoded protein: CASSLSGATYNEQFF.

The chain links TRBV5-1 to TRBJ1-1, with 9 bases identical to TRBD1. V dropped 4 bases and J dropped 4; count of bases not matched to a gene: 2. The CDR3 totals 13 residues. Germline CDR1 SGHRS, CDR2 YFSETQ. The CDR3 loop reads CASSGQGSTEAFF. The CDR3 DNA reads TGCGCCAGCAGCGGACAGGGGAGCACTGAAGCTTTCTTT. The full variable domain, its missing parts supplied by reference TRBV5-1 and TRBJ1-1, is KAGVTQTPRYLIKTRGQQVTLSCSPISGHRSVSWYQQTPGQGLQFLFEYFSETQRNKGNFPGRFSGRQFSNSRSEMNVSTLELGDSALYLCASSGQGSTEAFFGQGTRLTVV.

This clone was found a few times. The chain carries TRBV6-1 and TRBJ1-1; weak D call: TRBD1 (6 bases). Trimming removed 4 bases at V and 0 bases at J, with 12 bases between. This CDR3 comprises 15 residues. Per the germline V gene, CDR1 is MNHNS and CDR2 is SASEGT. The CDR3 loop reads CASSARTALNTEAFF. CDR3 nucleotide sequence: TGTGCCAGCAGTGCCCGGACAGCTTTGAACACTGAAGCTTTCTTT.

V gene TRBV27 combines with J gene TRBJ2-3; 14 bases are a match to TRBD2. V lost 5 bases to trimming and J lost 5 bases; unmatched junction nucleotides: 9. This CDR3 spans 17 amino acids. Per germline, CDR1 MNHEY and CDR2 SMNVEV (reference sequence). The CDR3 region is CASSTPGLAGAKDTQYF. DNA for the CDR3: TGTGCCAGCAGTACCCCGGGACTAGCGGGAGCCAAAGATACGCAGTATTTT.

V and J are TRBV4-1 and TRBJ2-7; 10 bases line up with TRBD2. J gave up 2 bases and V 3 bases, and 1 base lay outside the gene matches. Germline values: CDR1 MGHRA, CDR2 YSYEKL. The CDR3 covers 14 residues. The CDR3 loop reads CASSHLAGAYEQYF. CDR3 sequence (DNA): TGCGCCAGCAGCCATCTAGCGGGAGCCTACGAGCAGTACTTC.

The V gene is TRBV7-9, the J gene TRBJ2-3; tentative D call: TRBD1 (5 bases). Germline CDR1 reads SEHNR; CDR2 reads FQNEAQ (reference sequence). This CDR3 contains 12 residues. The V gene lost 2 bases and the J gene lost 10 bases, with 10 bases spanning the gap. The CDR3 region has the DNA TGTGCCAGCAGCTTATTAGGGGTCTCGCAGTATTTT. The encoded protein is CASSLLGVSQYF. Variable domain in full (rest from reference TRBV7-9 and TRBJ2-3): DTGVSQNPRHKITKRGQNVTFRCDPISEHNRLYWYRQTLGQGPEFLTYFQNEAQLEKSRLLSDRFSAERPKGSFSTLEIQRTEQGDSAMYLCASSLLGVSQYFGPGTRLTVL.

This CDR3 is CASSPRGTGDMNTGELFF. CDR3 sequence (DNA): TGTGCCAGCAGCCCACGGGGGACAGGGGATATGAACACCGGGGAGCTGTTTTTT. The chain carries TRBV7-2 and TRBJ2-2, with 10 bases matching TRBD1. The V gene's germline CDR1 is SGHTA and CDR2 FQGNSA. J gave up 1 base and V 5 bases, and 10 bases lay outside the gene matches. CDR3 length: 18 amino acids.

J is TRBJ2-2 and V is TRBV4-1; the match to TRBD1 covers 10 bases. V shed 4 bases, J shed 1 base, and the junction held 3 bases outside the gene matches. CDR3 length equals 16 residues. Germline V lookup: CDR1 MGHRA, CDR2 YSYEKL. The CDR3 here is CASSLWTGGNTGELFF. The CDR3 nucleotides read TGCGCCAGCAGCCTGTGGACAGGGGGGAACACCGGGGAGCTGTTTTTT.